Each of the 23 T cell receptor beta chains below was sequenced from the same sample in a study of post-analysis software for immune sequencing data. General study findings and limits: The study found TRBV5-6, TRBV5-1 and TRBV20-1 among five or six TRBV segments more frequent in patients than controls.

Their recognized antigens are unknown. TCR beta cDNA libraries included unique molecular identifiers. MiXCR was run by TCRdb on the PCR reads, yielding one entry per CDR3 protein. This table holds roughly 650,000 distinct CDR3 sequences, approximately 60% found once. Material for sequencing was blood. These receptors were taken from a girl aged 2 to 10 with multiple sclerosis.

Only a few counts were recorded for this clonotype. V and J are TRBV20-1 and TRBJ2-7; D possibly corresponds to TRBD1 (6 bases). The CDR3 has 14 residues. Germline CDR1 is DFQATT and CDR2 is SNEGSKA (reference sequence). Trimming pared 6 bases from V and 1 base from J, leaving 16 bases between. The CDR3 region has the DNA TGCAGTGCCCAACCTAAAAGGGGGTCCTACGAGCAGTACTTC. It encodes CSAQPKRGSYEQYF.

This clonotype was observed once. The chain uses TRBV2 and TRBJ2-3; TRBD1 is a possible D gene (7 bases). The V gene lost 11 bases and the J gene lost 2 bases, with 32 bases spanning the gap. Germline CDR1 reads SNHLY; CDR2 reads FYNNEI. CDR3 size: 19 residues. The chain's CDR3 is CAGTPSRGGSGDYTDTQYF. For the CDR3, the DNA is TGTGCCGGCACCCCTAGCCGAGGGGGCTCGGGGGATTACACAGATACGCAGTATTTT.

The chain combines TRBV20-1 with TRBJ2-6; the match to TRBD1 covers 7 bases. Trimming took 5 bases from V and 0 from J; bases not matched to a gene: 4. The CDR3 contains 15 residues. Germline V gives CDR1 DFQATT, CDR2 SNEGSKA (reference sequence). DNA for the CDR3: TGCAGTGCTTCCGAGGGGGCCTCTGGGGCCAACGTCCTGACTTTC. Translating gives CSASEGASGANVLTF.

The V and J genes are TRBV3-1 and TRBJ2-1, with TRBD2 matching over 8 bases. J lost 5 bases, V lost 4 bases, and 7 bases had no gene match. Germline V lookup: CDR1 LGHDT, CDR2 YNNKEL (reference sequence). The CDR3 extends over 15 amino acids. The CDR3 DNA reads TGTGCCAGCAGCCGCGGACTAGCTTTACACAATGAGCAGTTCTTC. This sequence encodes CASSRGLALHNEQFF.

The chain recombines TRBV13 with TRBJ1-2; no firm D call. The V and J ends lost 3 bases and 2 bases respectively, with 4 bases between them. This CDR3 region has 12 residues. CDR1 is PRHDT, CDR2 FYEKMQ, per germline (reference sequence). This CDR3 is CASSLRNYGYTF. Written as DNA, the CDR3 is TGTGCCAGCAGCTTGAGAAACTATGGCTACACCTTC. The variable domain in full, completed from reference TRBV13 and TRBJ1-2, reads AAGVIQSPRHLIKEKRETATLKCYPIPRHDTVYWYQQGPGQDPQFLISFYEKMQSDKGSIPDRFSAQQFSDYHSELNMSSLELGDSALYFCASSLRNYGYTFGSGTRLTVV.

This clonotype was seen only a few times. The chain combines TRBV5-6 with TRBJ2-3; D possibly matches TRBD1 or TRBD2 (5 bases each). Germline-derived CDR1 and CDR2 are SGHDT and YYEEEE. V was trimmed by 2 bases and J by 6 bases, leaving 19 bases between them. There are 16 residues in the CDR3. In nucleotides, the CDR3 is TGTGCCAGCAGCTTCACGAACGGGGACGTTTCCGATACGCAGTATTTT. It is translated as CASSFTNGDVSDTQYF. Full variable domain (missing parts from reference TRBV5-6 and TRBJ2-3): DAGVTQSPTHLIKTRGQQVTLRCSPKSGHDTVSWYQQALGQGPQFIFQYYEEEERQRGNFPDRFSGHQFPNYSSELNVNALLLGDSALYLCASSFTNGDVSDTQYFGPGTRLTVL.

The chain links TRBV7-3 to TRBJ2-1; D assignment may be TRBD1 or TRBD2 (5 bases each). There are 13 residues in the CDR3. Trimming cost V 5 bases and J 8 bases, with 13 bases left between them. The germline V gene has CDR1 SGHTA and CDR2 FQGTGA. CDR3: CASSPRGVHEQFF. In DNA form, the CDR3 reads TGTGCCAGCAGCCCGCGAGGGGTGCATGAGCAGTTCTTC.

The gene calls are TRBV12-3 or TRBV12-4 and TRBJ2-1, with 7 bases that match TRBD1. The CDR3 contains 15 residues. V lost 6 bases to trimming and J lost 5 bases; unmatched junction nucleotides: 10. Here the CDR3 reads CASSSLGQLDNEQFF. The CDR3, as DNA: TGTGCCAGCAGCTCTTTGGGACAGCTTGACAATGAGCAGTTCTTC.

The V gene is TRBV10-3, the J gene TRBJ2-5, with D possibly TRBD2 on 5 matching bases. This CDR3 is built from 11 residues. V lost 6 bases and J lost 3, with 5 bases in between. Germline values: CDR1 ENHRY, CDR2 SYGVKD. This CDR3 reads CAIREEETQYF. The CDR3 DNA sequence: TGTGCCATCAGGGAGGAAGAGACCCAGTACTTC.

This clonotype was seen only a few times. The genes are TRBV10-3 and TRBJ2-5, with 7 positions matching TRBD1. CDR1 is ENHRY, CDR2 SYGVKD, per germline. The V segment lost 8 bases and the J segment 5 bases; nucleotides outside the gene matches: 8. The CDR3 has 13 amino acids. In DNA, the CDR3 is TGTGCCATCGGGGACAGCGGCGGCGAGACCCAGTACTTC. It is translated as CAIGDSGGETQYF.

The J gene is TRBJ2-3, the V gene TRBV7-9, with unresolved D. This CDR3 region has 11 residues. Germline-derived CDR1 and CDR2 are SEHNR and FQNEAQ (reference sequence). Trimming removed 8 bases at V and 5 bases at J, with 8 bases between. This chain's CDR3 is CASVVVDTQYF. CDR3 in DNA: TGTGCCAGCGTAGTTGTAGATACGCAGTATTTT. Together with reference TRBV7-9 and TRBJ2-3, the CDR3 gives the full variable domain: DTGVSQNPRHKITKRGQNVTFRCDPISEHNRLYWYRQTLGQGPEFLTYFQNEAQLEKSRLLSDRFSAERPKGSFSTLEIQRTEQGDSAMYLCASVVVDTQYFGPGTRLTVL.

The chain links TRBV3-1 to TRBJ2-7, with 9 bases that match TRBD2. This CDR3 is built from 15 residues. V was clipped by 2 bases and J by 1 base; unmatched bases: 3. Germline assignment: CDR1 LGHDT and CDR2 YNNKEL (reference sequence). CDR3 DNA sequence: TGTGCCAGCAGCCAATATGCGGGGGGGTCCTACGAGCAGTACTTC. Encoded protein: CASSQYAGGSYEQYF.

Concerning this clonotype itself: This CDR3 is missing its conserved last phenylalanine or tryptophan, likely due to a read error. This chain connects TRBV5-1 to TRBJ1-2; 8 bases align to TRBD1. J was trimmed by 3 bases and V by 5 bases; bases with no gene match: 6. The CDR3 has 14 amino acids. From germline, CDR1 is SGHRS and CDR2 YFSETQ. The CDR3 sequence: CASSDRGSDYGYTC. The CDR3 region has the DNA TGCGCCAGCAGTGACAGGGGTTCGGACTATGGCTACACCTGC.

The CDR3 region has the DNA TGTGCCAGCAGCCACTATAAACGCGGGGGCTCTCCCTGGCCTTGGGATACGCAGTATTTT. It encodes CASSHYKRGGSPWPWDTQYF. The rearrangement uses TRBV3-1 and TRBJ2-3; possibly TRBD2 for D (7 bases). This CDR3 has 20 residues. Germline V gene sequence: CDR1 LGHDT, CDR2 YNNKEL (reference sequence). Trimming removed 3 bases from V and 6 bases from J, with 31 bases in between.

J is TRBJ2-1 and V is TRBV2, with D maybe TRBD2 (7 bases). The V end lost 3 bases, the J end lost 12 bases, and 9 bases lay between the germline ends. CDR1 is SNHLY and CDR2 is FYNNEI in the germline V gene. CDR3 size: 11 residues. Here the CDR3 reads CASSERGLQFF. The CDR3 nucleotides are TGTGCCAGCAGTGAGCGGGGGCTGCAGTTCTTC.

The CDR3 here is CASSQDGRGDQPQHF. The CDR3, as DNA: TGCGCCAGCAGCCAAGATGGCAGGGGGGATCAGCCCCAGCATTTT. This sequence joins TRBV4-3 and TRBJ1-5; 7 bases are a match to TRBD1. CDR3 length equals 15 residues. The junction had 4 bases not matched to a gene; V was cut back by 0 bases and J by 5 bases. Germline CDR1 and CDR2: LGHNA and YSLEER.

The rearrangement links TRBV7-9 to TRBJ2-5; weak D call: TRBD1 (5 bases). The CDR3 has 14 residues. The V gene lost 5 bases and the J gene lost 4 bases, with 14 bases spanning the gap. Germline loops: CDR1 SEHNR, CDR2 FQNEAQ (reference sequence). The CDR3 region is CASSTPQGGETQYF. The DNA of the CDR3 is TGTGCCAGCAGCACTCCTCAGGGTGGAGAGACCCAGTACTTC.

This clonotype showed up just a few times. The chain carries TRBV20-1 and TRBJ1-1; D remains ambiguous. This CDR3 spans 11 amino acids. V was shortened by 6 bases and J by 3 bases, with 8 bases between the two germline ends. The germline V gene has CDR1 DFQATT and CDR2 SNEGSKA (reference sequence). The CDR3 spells CSAPTDTEAFF. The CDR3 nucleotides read TGCAGTGCACCGACGGACACTGAAGCTTTCTTT.

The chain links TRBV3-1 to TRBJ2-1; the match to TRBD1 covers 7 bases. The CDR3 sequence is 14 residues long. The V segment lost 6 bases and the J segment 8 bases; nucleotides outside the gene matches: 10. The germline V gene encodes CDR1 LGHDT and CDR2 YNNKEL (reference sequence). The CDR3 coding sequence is TGTGCCAGCAGTCGCCGACAGGGTGGCTATGAGCAGTTCTTC. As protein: CASSRRQGGYEQFF.

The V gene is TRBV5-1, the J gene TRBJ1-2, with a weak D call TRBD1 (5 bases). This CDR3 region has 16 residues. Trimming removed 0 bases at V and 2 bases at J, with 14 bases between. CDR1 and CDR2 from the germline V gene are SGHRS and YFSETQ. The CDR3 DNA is TGCGCCAGCAGCTTGGCTTCAGGGATGTCGAACTATGGCTACACCTTC. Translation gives CASSLASGMSNYGYTF.

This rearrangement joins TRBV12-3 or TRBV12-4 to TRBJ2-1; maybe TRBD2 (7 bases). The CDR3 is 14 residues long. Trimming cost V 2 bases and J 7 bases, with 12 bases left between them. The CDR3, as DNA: TGTGCCAGCAGTTTAAGAGCGGGACATAATGAGCAGTTCTTC. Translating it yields CASSLRAGHNEQFF.

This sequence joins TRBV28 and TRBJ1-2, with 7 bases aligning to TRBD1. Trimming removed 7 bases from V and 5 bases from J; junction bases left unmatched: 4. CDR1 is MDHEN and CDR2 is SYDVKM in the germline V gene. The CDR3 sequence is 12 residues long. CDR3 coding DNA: TGTGCCAGCACGGACAGGTATTATGGCTACACCTTC. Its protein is CASTDRYYGYTF.

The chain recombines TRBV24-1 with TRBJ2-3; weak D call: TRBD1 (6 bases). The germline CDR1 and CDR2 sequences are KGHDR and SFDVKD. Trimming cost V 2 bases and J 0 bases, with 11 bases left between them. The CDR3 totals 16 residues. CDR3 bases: TGTGCCACCAGTGATTCCGGGACACCAAGCACAGATACGCAGTATTTT. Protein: CATSDSGTPSTDTQYF.